This T cell receptor (beta chain) comes out of a study of blood T cell repertoires in COVID-19. The wider study: The United States, Italy and Spain supplied acute and convalescent COVID-19 samples. T cells, B-cell-depleted T cells, or PBMCs provided the cDNA or gDNA that served as material.

Clinical history as reported by participants underpinned cohort assignment. The CDR3 is 15 amino acids. J lost 8 bases, V lost 3 bases, and 9 bases had no gene match. CDR1 is MGHRA and CDR2 is YSYEKL in the germline V gene. Libraries were prepared by immunoSEQ multiplex PCR; TCRdb keeps only in-frame clonotypes and omits some of them. The sample records about 260,000 clones, around 90% being singletons. The TCR was taken from a man in his forties who had been exposed to COVID-19. What was sequenced was PBMCs or T cells enriched from blood (not recorded which). The chain links TRBV4-1 to TRBJ1-4; TRBD1 matches at 7 bases. CDR3 bases: TGCGCCAGCAGCCAGGGAGACAGGGTACGGGAAAAACTGTTTTTT. Translation gives CASSQGDRVREKLFF.